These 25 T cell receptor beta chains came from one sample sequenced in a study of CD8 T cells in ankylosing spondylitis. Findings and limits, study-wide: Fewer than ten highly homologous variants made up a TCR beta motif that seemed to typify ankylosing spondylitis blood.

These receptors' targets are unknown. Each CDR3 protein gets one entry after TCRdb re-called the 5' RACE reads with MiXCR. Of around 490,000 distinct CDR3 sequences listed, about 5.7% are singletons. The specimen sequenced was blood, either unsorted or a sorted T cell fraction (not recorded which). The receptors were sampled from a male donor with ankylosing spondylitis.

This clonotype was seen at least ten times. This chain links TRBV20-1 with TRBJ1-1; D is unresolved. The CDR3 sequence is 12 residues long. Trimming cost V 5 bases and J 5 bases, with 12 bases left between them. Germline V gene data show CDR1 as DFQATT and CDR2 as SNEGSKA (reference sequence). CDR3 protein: CSAFRRDTEAFF. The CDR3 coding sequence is TGCAGTGCTTTTCGGCGGGATACTGAAGCTTTCTTT.

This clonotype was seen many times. The CDR3 bases are TGTGCCAGCAGTGGGGACAGCTATAACTATGGCTACACCTTC. Translation gives CASSGDSYNYGYTF. This chain joins TRBV2 and TRBJ1-2; 7 bases line up with TRBD1. The CDR3 covers 14 residues. Germline CDR1 is SNHLY and CDR2 is FYNNEI. J lost 1 base, V lost 4 bases, and 3 bases had no gene match. Using reference TRBV2 and TRBJ1-2 for the parts outside the CDR3, the full variable domain is EPEVTQTPSHQVTQMGQEVILRCVPISNHLYFYWYRQILGQKVEFLVSFYNNEISEKSEIFDDQFSVERPDGSNFTLKIRSTKLEDSAMYFCASSGDSYNYGYTFGSGTRLTVV.

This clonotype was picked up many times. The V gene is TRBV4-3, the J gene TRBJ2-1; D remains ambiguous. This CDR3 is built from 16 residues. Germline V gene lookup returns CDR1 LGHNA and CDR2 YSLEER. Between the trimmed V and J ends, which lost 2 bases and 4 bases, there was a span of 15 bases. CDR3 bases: TGCGCCAGCAGCCAATCCCGGGTCACCCTATACAATGAGCAGTTCTTC. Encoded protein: CASSQSRVTLYNEQFF.

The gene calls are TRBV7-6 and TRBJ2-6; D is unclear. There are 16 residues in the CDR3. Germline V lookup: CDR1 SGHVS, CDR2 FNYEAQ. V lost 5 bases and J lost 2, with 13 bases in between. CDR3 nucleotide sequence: TGTGCCAGCAGCCCATTAACCCCCGCTGGGGCCAACGTCCTGACTTTC. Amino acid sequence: CASSPLTPAGANVLTF.

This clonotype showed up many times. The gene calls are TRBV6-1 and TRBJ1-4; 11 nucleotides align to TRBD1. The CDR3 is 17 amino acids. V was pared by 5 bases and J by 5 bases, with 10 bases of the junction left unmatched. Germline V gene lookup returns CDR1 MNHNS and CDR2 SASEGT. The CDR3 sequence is CASSLRTGGRVNEKLFF. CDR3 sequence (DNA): TGTGCCAGCAGTCTTCGGACAGGGGGCCGAGTAAATGAAAAACTGTTTTTT.

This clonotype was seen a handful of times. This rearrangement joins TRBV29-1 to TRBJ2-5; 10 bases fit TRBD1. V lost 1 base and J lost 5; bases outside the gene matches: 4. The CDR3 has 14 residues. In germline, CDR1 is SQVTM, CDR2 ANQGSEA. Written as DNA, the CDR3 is TGCAGCGTTGAAGCCGGGACAGGGGTCGAGACCCAGTACTTC. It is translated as CSVEAGTGVETQYF.

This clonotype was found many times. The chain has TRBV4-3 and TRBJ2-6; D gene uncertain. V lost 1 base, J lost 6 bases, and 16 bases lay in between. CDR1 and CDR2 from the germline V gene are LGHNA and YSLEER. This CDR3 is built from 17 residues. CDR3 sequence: CASSQVVHILSANVLTF. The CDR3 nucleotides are TGCGCCAGCAGCCAAGTGGTACATATCCTTTCGGCCAACGTCCTGACTTTC.

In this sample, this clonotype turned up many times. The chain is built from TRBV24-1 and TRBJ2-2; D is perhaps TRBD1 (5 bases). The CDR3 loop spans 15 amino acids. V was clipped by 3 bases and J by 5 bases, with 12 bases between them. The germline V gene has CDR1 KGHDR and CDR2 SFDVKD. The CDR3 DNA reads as TGTGCCACCAGTGATGAACCAGGGTGGACCGGGGAGCTGTTTTTT. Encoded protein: CATSDEPGWTGELFF.

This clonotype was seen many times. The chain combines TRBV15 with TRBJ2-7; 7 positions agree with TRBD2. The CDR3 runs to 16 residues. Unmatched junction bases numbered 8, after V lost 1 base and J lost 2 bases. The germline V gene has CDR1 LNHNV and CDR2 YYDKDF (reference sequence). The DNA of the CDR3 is TGTGCCACCAGCAGAGGCGCGGGACTAAGTACCTACGAGCAGTACTTC. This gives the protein CATSRGAGLSTYEQYF.

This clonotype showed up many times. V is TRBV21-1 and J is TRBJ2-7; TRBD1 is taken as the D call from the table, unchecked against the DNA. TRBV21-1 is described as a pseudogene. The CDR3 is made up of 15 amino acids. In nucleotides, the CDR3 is TGTGCCAGCAGCACCCGCGCCGGGACATTCCACGAGCAGTACTTC. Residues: CASSTRAGTFHEQYF.

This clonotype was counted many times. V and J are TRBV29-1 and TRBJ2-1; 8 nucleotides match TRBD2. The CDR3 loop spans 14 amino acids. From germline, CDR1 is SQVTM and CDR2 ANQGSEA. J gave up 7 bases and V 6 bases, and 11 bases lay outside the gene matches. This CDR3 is CSVIGLASRNEQFF. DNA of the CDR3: TGCAGCGTGATAGGACTAGCCTCGAGGAATGAGCAGTTCTTC.

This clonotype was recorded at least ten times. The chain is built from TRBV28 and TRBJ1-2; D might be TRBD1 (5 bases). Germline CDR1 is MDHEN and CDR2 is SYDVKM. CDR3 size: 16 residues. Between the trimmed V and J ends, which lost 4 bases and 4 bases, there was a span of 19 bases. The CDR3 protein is CASSSLWDGSFYGYTF. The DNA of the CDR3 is TGTGCCAGCAGTTCTCTTTGGGACGGTTCCTTCTATGGCTACACCTTC.

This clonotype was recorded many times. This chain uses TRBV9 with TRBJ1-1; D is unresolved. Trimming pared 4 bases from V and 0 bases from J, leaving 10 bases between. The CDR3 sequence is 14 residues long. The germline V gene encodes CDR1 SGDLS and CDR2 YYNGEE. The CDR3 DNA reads TGTGCCAGCAGCCCTCGGACCCTGAACACTGAAGCTTTCTTT. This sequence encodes CASSPRTLNTEAFF. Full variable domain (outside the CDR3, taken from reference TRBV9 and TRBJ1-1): DSGVTQTPKHLITATGQRVTLRCSPRSGDLSVYWYQQSLDQGLQFLIQYYNGEERAKGNILERFSAQQFPDLHSELNLSSLELGDSALYFCASSPRTLNTEAFFGQGTRLTVV.

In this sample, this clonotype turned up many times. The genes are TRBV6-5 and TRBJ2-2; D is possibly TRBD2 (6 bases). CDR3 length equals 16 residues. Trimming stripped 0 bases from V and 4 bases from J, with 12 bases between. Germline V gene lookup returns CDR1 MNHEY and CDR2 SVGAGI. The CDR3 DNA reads TGTGCCAGCAGTTACTCGGCTAGCGCACCCACCGGGGAGCTGTTTTTT. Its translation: CASSYSASAPTGELFF.

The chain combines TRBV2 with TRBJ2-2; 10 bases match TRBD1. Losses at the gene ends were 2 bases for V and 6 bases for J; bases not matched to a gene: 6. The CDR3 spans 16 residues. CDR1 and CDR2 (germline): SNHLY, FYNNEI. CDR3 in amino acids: CASSELKGQGPGELFF. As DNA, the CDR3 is TGTGCCAGCAGTGAATTAAAGGGACAGGGGCCCGGGGAGCTGTTTTTT.

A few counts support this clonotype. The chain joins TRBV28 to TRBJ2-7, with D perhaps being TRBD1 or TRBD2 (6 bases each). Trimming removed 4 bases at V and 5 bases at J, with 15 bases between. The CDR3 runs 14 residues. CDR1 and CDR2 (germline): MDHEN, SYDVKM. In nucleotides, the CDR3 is TGTGCCAGCAGTTCCCCATGGGGGGCGGACGAGCAGTACTTC. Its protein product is CASSSPWGADEQYF.

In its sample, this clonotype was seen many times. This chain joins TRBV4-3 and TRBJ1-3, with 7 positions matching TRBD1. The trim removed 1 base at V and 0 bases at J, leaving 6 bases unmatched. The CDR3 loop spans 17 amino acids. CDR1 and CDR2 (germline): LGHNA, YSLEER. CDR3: CASSQGQGYSSGNTIYF. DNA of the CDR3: TGCGCCAGCAGCCAAGGACAGGGATACAGCTCTGGAAACACCATATATTTT.

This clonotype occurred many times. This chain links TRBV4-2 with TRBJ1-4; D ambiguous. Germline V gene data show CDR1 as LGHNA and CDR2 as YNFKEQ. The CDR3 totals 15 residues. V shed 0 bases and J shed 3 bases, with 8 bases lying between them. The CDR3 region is CASSQDPSANEKLFF. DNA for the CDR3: TGTGCCAGCAGCCAAGACCCCTCCGCTAATGAAAAACTGTTTTTT.

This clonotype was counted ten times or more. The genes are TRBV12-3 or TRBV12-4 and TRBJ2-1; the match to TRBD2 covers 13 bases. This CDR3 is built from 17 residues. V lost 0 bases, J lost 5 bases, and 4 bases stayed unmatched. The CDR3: CASSLATTSGGDNEQFF. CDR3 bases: TGTGCCAGCAGTTTAGCCACCACTAGCGGGGGGGACAATGAGCAGTTCTTC.

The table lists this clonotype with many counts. For the CDR3, the DNA is TGTGCCAGCAGTTACCCATTCGGCGGTACCCCCTACGAGCAGTACTTC. Encoded protein: CASSYPFGGTPYEQYF. The V call is TRBV6-2 or TRBV6-3, the J call TRBJ2-7; no firm D call. The CDR3 covers 16 residues. V gave up 2 bases and J gave up 2 bases, with 16 bases separating them. Germline V gene sequence: CDR1 MNHEY, CDR2 SVGEGT.

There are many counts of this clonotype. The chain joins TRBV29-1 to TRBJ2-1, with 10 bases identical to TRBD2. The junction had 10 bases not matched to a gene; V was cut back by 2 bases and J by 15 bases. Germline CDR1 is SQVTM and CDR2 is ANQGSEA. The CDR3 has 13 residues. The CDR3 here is CSVEWIAGGSPFF. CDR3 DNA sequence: TGCAGCGTTGAATGGATAGCGGGGGGCTCGCCGTTCTTC.

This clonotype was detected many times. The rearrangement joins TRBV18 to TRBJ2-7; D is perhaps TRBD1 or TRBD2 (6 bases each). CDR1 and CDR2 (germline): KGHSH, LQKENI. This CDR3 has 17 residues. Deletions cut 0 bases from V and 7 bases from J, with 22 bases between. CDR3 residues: CASSPPGGAGDRKEQYF. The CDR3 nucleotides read TGTGCCAGCTCACCACCCGGAGGGGCAGGGGATCGAAAGGAGCAGTACTTC.

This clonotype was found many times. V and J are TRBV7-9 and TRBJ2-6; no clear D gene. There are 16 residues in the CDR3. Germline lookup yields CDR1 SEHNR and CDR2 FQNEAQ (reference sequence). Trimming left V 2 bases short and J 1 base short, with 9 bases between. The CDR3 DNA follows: TGTGCCAGCAGCTTATTACGCAGGTCTGGGGCCAACGTCCTGACTTTC. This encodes CASSLLRRSGANVLTF.

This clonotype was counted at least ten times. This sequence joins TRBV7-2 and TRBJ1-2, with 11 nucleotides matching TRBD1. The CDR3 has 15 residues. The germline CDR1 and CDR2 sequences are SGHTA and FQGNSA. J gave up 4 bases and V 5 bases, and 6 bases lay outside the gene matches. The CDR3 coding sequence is TGTGCCAGCAGCCTAGGACAGGGGGCTTTCTATGGCTACACCTTC. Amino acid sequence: CASSLGQGAFYGYTF.

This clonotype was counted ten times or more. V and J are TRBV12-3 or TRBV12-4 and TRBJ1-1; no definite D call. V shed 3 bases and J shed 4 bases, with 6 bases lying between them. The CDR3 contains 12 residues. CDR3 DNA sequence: TGTGCCAGCAGTTTGAGCGGCACTGAAGCTTTCTTT. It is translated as CASSLSGTEAFF.